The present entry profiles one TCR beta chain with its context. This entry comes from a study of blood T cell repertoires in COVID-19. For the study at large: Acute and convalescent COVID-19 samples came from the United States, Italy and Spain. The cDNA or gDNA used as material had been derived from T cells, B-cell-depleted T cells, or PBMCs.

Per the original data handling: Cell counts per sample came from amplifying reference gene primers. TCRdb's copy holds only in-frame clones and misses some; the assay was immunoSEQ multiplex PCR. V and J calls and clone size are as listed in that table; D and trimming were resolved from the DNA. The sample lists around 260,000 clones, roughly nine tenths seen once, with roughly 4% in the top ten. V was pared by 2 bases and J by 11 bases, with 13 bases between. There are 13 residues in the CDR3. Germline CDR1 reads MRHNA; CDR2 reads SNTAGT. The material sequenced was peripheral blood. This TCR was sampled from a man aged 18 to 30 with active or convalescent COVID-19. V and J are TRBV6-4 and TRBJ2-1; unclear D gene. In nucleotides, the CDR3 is TGTGCCAGCAGTGACGGAAATAGCTTGAAGCAGTTCTTC. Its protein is CASSDGNSLKQFF.